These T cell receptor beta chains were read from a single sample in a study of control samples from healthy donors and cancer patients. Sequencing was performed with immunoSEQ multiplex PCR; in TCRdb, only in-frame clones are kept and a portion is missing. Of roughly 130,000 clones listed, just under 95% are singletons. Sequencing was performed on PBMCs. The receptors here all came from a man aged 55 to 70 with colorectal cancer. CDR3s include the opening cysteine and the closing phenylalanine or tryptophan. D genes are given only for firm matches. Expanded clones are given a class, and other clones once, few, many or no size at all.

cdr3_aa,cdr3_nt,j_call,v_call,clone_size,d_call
CASSLDAGVSNEQFF,TGTGCCAGCAGCTTAGATGCGGGGGTTAGCAATGAGCAGTTCTTC,TRBJ2-1,TRBV11-2,-,TRBD2
CASSDRSSYEQYF,TGTGCCAGCAGCGACAGGAGCTCCTACGAGCAGTACTTC,TRBJ2-7,TRBV3-1/TRBV3-2,once,-
CASSPGTASAKNIQYF,TGTGCCAGCAGTCCCGGGACAGCTTCGGCCAAAAACATTCAGTACTTC,TRBJ2-4,TRBV28,-,TRBD1
CASSLDANTEAFF,TGTGCCAGCAGCTTGGACGCGAACACTGAAGCTTTCTTT,TRBJ1-1,TRBV5-4,-,-
CASSESGTGGYEQYF,TGCGCCAGCAGTGAGTCGGGGACAGGGGGCTACGAGCAGTACTTC,TRBJ2-7,TRBV10-1,-,TRBD1
CASRIAGGTYNEQFF,TGCGCCAGCAGAATAGCGGGGGGTACTTACAATGAGCAGTTCTTC,TRBJ2-1,TRBV10-2,-,TRBD2
CASEVSTGGSGEQYF,TGTGCCAGCGAGGTTTCGACAGGGGGTTCAGGCGAGCAGTACTTC,TRBJ2-7,TRBV7-6,-,TRBD1
CASSPKAGYNEQFF,TGTGCCAGCTCTCCCAAGGCCGGGTACAATGAGCAGTTCTTC,TRBJ2-1,TRBV18,-,-
CASSLSGQGAFF,TGCGCCAGCAGCTTGTCGGGACAGGGAGCTTTCTTT,TRBJ1-1,TRBV5-1,-,TRBD1
CASSLNSQGGEKLFF,TGTGCCAGCAGCTTGAATTCGCAGGGGGGTGAAAAACTGTTTTTT,TRBJ1-4,TRBV5-5,-,TRBD1
CSASSVTESTDTQYF,TGCAGTGCTAGTTCGGTAACTGAGAGCACAGATACGCAGTATTTT,TRBJ2-3,TRBV20-1,-,-
CASSLSGANSPLHF,TGTGCCAGCAGCTTATCAGGGGCGAATTCACCCCTCCACTTT,TRBJ1-6,TRBV7-9,few,-
CASSLTGGAQPQHF,TGTGCCAGTAGTCTGACAGGGGGAGCTCAGCCCCAGCATTTT,TRBJ1-5,TRBV19,-,TRBD1
CASSPSGARAPDTQYF,TGTGCCAGCAGCCCCAGCGGGGCCCGAGCACCAGATACGCAGTATTTT,TRBJ2-3,TRBV7-9,-,TRBD2
CASSGRDSPYEKLFF,TGTGCCAGTAGTGGTCGGGACTCCCCATACGAAAAACTGTTTTTT,TRBJ1-4,TRBV19,-,-
CASSQDPGQPQHF,TGCGCCAGCAGCCAAGACCCCGGGCAGCCCCAGCATTTT,TRBJ1-5,TRBV4-1,-,-
CASSSGTGETNEKLFF,TGTGCCAGTTCCTCCGGGACAGGGGAAACTAATGAAAAACTGTTTTTT,TRBJ1-4,TRBV19,-,TRBD1
CASSSTGGEGYTF,TGCGCCAGCAGTTCGACAGGGGGCGAGGGCTACACCTTC,TRBJ1-2,TRBV5-1,-,TRBD1
CASSFTGPYEQYF,TGTGCCAGCAGTTTTACAGGTCCCTACGAGCAGTACTTC,TRBJ2-7,TRBV27,-,-
CASSFGGYEQYF,TGTGCCAGCAGTTTCGGCGGTTACGAGCAGTACTTC,TRBJ2-7,TRBV12-3/TRBV12-4,-,-
CASSLDSLRNTIYF,TGCGCCAGCAGCCTGGACAGCCTTAGGAACACCATATATTTT,TRBJ1-3,TRBV5-1,-,-
CAWSPKRTQYEQYF,TGTGCCTGGAGCCCAAAAAGGACTCAATACGAGCAGTACTTC,TRBJ2-7,TRBV30,-,-
CASSKPGGYNEQFF,TGTGCCAGCAGCAAGCCAGGGGGGTACAATGAGCAGTTCTTC,TRBJ2-1,TRBV5-4,-,-
CASSRVAGVGELFF,TGCGCCAGCAGCCGCGTAGCGGGGGTCGGGGAGCTGTTTTTT,TRBJ2-2,TRBV4-3,-,TRBD2
CASRGGTSPNQPQHF,TGTGCCAGCAGGGGAGGGACGTCCCCCAATCAGCCCCAGCATTTT,TRBJ1-5,TRBV27,once,-
CASSLDRAYEQYF,TGTGCCAGCAGCTTGGACAGGGCCTACGAGCAGTACTTC,TRBJ2-7,TRBV5-6,-,-
CASSSLLAGGPYEQFF,TGTGCCAGCAGCTCCCTCTTAGCGGGGGGGCCCTATGAGCAGTTCTTC,TRBJ2-1,TRBV7-8,-,TRBD2
CASSYSHLRSYEQYF,TGTGCCAGCAGTTACTCGCACCTCCGCTCCTACGAGCAGTACTTC,TRBJ2-7,TRBV6-5,-,-
CASSVALAGNNEQFF,TGTGCCAGCAGCGTCGCCCTAGCGGGAAACAATGAGCAGTTCTTC,TRBJ2-1,TRBV11-2,-,TRBD2
CASSIREGVGQPQHF,TGTGCCAGTAGTATCCGAGAGGGGGTGGGTCAGCCCCAGCATTTT,TRBJ1-5,TRBV19,-,-